Listed below are T cell receptor beta chains from one sample, sequenced in a study of patients and donors after allogeneic stem cell transplantation. MiXCR, applied by TCRdb to the RT-PCR reads, yields one record per CDR3 protein. Of approximately 160,000 distinct CDR3 sequences in the sample, 24% were seen once. The specimen was blood, either unsorted or a sorted T cell fraction (not recorded which). All receptors come from a human donor who was either an allogeneic HSCT recipient or a stem cell or donor lymphocyte infusion donor (not recorded which). It is not recorded whose cells these are; they may come from a transplant donor. Both conserved end residues are part of each CDR3. Fields, in order: CDR3 length, J gene, D gene, V gene, clone size, CDR3 DNA, CDR3 protein. A D gene is named only where the DNA matches it firmly. Rows may omit the clone size; those that give it use once, few, many or a size class.

13	TRBJ2-2	NA	TRBV2	NA	TGTGCCAGCCTACGGGGGTTCGCCGGGGAGCTGTTTTTT	CASLRGFAGELFF
13	TRBJ2-7	TRBD2	TRBV20-1	NA	TGCAGTGCCCGATTCGGGACTAGAATCGAGCAGTACTTC	CSARFGTRIEQYF
11	TRBJ1-6	NA	TRBV25-1	NA	TGTGCCAGCAGTGAAGTAGGGACCCTCCACTTT	CASSEVGTLHF
14	TRBJ1-6	NA	TRBV9	NA	TGTGCCAGCAGCGAACAGGGTTTCGGGTCACCCCTCCACTTT	CASSEQGFGSPLHF
14	TRBJ2-1	NA	TRBV29-1	NA	TGCAGCGTTAGGGACACCAGCTCCTACAATGAGCAGTTCTTC	CSVRDTSSYNEQFF
14	TRBJ2-4	TRBD1	TRBV12-3/TRBV12-4	NA	TGTGCCAGCAGGAGACAGGGGGTGAGAAACATTCAGTACTTC	CASRRQGVRNIQYF
16	TRBJ1-6	NA	TRBV21-1	many	TGTGCCAGCAGCAGGCCCCGGGACAGGGTTTATTCACCCCTCCACTTT	CASSRPRDRVYSPLHF
15	TRBJ2-3	NA	TRBV12-3/TRBV12-4	few	TGTGCCAGCCTCGAGTGGGACGTCCAAGCAGATACGCAGTATTTT	CASLEWDVQADTQYF
16	TRBJ2-5	TRBD2	TRBV12-3/TRBV12-4	NA	TGTGCCAGCAGTTCCTTGGGCGGGGGGGCCCGTGAGACCCAGTACTTC	CASSSLGGGARETQYF
14	TRBJ1-2	NA	TRBV20-1	medium-sized	TGCAGTGCTAGAGATCCCGGGCAGAAGTATGGCTACACCTTC	CSARDPGQKYGYTF
14	TRBJ1-4	TRBD1	TRBV7-9	few	TGTGCCAGCAGATACGGACAGGGAAGTGAAAAACTGTTTTTT	CASRYGQGSEKLFF
16	TRBJ1-1	NA	TRBV4-1	NA	TGCGCCAGCAGCCAGGGCCCTAAAAACGGGGCCACTGAAGCTTTCTTT	CASSQGPKNGATEAFF
13	TRBJ2-7	NA	TRBV7-9	few	TGTGCCAGCAGCCCAGCGGACAGCTACGAGCAGTACTTC	CASSPADSYEQYF
14	TRBJ2-7	TRBD1	TRBV20-1	NA	TGCAGTGCTAGTGGTAACAGGGGGCAAGGCGAGCAGTACTTC	CSASGNRGQGEQYF
14	TRBJ1-2	NA	TRBV7-9	few	TGTGCCAGCAGCTTAGCGTTCGGGACCGGCGGCTACACCTTC	CASSLAFGTGGYTF
15	TRBJ1-1	TRBD1	TRBV20-1	NA	TGCAGTGCTAGTGGGACAGCCAGGACGTTGGCTGAAGCTTTCTTT	CSASGTARTLAEAFF
14	TRBJ1-6	TRBD1	TRBV9	NA	TGTGCCAGCAGCGGCTGGGACAGAAATTCACCCCTCCACTTT	CASSGWDRNSPLHF
14	TRBJ2-5	NA	TRBV4-3	few	TGCGCCAGCAGCCCCATGTATTCGGAAGAGACCCAGTACTTC	CASSPMYSEETQYF
15	TRBJ2-3	NA	TRBV20-1	NA	TGCAGTGCTAGAGGTGGGGAGACCACCACAGATACGCAGTATTTT	CSARGGETTTDTQYF
17	TRBJ2-2	NA	TRBV12-3/TRBV12-4	few	TGTGCCAGCAGTCCCTCGTCCGGGACTGGAAACACCGGGGAGCTGTTTTTT	CASSPSSGTGNTGELFF
13	TRBJ1-5	NA	TRBV20-1	few	TGCAGTGCAACCGCACAGGAGGGACAGCCCCAGCATTTT	CSATAQEGQPQHF
15	TRBJ2-1	NA	TRBV5-1	few	TGCGCCAGCAGCTTTACTACAGAAGGGTACAATGAGCAGTTCTTC	CASSFTTEGYNEQFF
12	TRBJ2-3	NA	TRBV5-1	few	TGCGCCAGCAGGGGGTATACAGATACGCAGTATTTT	CASRGYTDTQYF
14	TRBJ1-5	NA	TRBV19	few	TGTGCCAGTACGACAGATTATAGCAATCAGCCCCAGCATTTT	CASTTDYSNQPQHF
15	TRBJ2-1	TRBD2	TRBV20-1	NA	TGCAGTGCTAGGGAGGGACTAGCGGGGGGTTATGAGCAGTTCTTC	CSAREGLAGGYEQFF
17	TRBJ2-1	TRBD1	TRBV4-1	few	TGCGCCAGCAGCCAACAACAAAGGGGACAGGGCGTAAATGAGCAGTTCTTC	CASSQQQRGQGVNEQFF
14	TRBJ1-6	NA	TRBV5-1	NA	TGCGCCAGCAGGTTGGACAGCCTATATTCACCCCTCCACTTT	CASRLDSLYSPLHF